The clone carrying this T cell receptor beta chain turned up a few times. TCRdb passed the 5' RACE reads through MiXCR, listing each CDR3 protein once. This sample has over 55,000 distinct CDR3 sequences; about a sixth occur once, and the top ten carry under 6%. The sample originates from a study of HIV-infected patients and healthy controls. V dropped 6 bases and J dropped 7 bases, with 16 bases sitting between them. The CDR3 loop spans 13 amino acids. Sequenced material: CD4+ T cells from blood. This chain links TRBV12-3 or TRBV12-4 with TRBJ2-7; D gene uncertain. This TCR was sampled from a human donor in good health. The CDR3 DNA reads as TGTGCCAGCAGCTACAACGAGGCGCGGGAGCAGTACTTC. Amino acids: CASSYNEAREQYF.